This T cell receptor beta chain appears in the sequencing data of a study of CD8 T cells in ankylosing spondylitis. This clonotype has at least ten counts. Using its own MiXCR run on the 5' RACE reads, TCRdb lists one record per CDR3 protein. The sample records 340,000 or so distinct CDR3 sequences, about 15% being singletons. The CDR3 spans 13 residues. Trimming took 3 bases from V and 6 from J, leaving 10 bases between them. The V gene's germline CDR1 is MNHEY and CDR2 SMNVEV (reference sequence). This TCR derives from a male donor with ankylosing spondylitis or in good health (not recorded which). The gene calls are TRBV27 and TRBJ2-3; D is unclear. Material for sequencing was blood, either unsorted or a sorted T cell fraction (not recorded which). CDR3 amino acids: CASSFAPVDTQYF. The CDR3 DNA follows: TGTGCCAGCAGTTTCGCGCCGGTGGATACGCAGTATTTT.